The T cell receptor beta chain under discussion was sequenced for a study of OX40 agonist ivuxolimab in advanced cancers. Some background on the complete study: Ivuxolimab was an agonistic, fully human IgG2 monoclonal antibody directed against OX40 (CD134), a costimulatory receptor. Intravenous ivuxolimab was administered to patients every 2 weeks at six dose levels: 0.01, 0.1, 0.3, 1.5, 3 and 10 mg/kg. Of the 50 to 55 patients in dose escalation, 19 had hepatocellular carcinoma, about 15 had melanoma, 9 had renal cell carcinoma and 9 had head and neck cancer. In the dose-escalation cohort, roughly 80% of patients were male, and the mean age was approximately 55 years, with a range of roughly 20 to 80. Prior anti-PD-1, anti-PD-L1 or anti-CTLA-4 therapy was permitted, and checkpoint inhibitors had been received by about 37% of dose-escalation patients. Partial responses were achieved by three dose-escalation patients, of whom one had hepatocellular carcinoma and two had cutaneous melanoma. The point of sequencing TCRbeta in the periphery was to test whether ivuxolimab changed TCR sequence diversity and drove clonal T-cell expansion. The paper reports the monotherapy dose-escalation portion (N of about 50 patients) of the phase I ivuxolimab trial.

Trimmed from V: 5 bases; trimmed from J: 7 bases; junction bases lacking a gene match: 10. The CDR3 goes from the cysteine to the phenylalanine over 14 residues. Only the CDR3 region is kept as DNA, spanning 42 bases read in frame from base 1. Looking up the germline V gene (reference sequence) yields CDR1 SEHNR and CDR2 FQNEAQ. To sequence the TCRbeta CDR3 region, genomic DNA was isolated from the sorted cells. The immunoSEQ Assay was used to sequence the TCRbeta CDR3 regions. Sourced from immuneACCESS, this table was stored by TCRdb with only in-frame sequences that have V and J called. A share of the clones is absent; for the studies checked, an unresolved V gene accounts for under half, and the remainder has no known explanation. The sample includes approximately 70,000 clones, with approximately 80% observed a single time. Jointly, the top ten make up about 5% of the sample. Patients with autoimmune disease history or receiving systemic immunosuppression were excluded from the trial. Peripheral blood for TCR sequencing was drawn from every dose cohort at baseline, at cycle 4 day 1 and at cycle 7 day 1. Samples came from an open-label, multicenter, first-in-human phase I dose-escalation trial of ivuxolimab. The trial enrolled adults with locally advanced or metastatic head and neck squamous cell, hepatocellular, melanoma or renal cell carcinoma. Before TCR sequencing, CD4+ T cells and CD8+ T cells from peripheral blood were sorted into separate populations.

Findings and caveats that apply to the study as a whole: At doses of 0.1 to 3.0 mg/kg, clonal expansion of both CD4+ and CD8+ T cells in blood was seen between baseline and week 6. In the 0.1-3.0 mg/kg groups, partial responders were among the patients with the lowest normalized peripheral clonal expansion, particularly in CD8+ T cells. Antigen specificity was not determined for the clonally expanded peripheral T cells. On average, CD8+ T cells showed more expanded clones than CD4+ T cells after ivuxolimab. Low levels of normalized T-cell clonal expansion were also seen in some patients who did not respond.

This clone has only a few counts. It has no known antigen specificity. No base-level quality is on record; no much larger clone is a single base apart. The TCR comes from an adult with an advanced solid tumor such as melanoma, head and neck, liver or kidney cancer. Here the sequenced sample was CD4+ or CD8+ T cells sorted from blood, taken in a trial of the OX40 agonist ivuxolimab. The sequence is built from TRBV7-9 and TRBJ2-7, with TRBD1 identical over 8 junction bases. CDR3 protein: CASSPSGTGGEQYF. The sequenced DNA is TGTGCCAGCAGCCCCTCCGGGACAGGCGGGGAGCAGTACTTC.